A single sample is the source of the 14 T cell receptor beta chains below, sequenced in a study of T cell repertoires in cytomegalovirus infection. Via MiXCR, TCRdb re-called the reads, giving one row per CDR3 protein. The sample consists of around 450,000 distinct CDR3 sequences, 30% to 40% of them appearing once. Sample: PBMCs. Receptors were obtained from a human donor in good health (CMV status not recorded). Some clones in this sample may be carry-over from other donors' samples.

The table lists this clonotype with a few counts. CDR3 sequence (DNA): TGTGCCAGTAGTAGGGGACAGGGCGGCTACACCTTC. It is translated as CASSRGQGGYTF. J is TRBJ1-2 and V is TRBV19; 9 positions agree with TRBD1. V was clipped by 4 bases and J by 8 bases; unmatched bases: 2. The CDR3 loop spans 12 amino acids. Per germline, CDR1 LNHDA and CDR2 SQIVND (reference sequence).

There are a few counts of this clonotype. CDR3 sequence: CASTTTGTTKNIQYF. The CDR3 DNA follows: TGTGCCAGCACCACAACAGGGACTACCAAAAACATTCAGTACTTC. The chain carries TRBV6-2 or TRBV6-3 and TRBJ2-4, with D tentatively TRBD2 (7 bases). The germline V and J ends were trimmed by 7 bases and 2 bases, with 15 bases remaining between them. Germline V lookup: CDR1 MNHEY, CDR2 SVGEGT. The CDR3 spans 15 residues.

This clonotype was seen a handful of times. This CDR3 is CSARATSLSYNEQFF. CDR3 in DNA: TGCAGTGCTAGGGCTACTAGTTTATCCTACAATGAGCAGTTCTTC. The chain recombines TRBV20-1 with TRBJ2-1; a weak D match, TRBD2 (5 bases). Trimming removed 3 bases at V and 1 base at J, with 13 bases between. Per germline, CDR1 DFQATT and CDR2 SNEGSKA (reference sequence). This CDR3 has 15 residues.

The J gene is TRBJ1-1, the V gene TRBV5-4, with 9 bases lining up with TRBD1. The CDR3 length is 16 residues. The germline gives CDR1 SGHNT, CDR2 YYREEE (reference sequence). Trimming at V came to 4 bases and at J to 4 bases, leaving 11 bases not matched to a gene. DNA for the CDR3: TGTGCCAGCAGCCCCACTCCTAAGACAGGGGGCACTGAAGCTTTCTTT. Translation gives CASSPTPKTGGTEAFF.

This clonotype was counted at least ten times. The V call is TRBV6-2 or TRBV6-3, the J call TRBJ2-1; D gene uncertain. Trimming took 2 bases from V and 4 from J, leaving 12 bases between them. CDR1 MNHEY and CDR2 SVGEGT come from the germline V gene. CDR3 length equals 15 residues. The CDR3, as DNA: TGTGCCAGCAGTTACGTCGGGTACTCATACAATGAGCAGTTCTTC. Its protein is CASSYVGYSYNEQFF.

The chain links TRBV5-1 to TRBJ2-3; D is unclear. Germline V lookup: CDR1 SGHRS, CDR2 YFSETQ. The CDR3 runs 16 residues. V was cut by 4 bases and J by 3 bases, with 18 bases left in between. The CDR3 nucleotides are TGCGCCAGCAGCCTGGACCCAGCCCAAGGGACAGATACGCAGTATTTT. Protein sequence: CASSLDPAQGTDTQYF.

The V call is TRBV20-1, the J call TRBJ2-7; 9 bases are a match to TRBD1. J gave up 1 base and V 2 bases, and 9 bases lay outside the gene matches. This CDR3 has 16 residues. CDR1 is DFQATT, CDR2 SNEGSKA, per germline (reference sequence). The CDR3 protein is CSARTEQGADSYEQYF. For the CDR3, the DNA is TGCAGTGCTAGAACCGAACAGGGGGCTGATTCCTACGAGCAGTACTTC.

The chain combines TRBV12-3 or TRBV12-4 with TRBJ2-5; the D is unclear. The CDR3 totals 13 residues. V lost 3 bases to trimming and J lost 7 bases, with 12 bases between them. The CDR3 nucleotides are TGTGCCAGCAGTTTTGGGCTAGGCGGGACCCAGTACTTC. Translation: CASSFGLGGTQYF.

The V call is TRBV6-1, the J call TRBJ2-1, with D tentatively TRBD2 (6 bases). CDR1 MNHNS and CDR2 SASEGT come from the germline V gene. This CDR3 is built from 19 residues. V lost 3 bases, J lost 4 bases, and 25 bases lay in between. The CDR3 DNA reads as TGTGCCAGCAGTGACCGGAGGGCTGTGTTCGGTTCGGTTTACAATGAGCAGTTCTTC. This translates into CASSDRRAVFGSVYNEQFF.

This clonotype was detected many times. The rearrangement joins TRBV7-8 to TRBJ1-1; D is possibly TRBD1 (6 bases). Germline loops: CDR1 SGHVS, CDR2 FQNEAQ. The CDR3 totals 17 residues. The V and J ends lost 4 bases and 0 bases respectively, with 18 bases between them. The CDR3 here is CASSSQQGLTLNTEAFF. CDR3 DNA sequence: TGTGCCAGCAGCTCCCAACAGGGCCTGACGCTGAACACTGAAGCTTTCTTT.

This clonotype occurred a few times. The DNA for the CDR3 is TGTGCCAGTGGGGTGCGCGACACTGAAGCTTTCTTT. Its translation: CASGVRDTEAFF. The rearrangement links TRBV19 to TRBJ1-1; D unclear. The germline gives CDR1 LNHDA, CDR2 SQIVND (reference sequence). Trimming pared 8 bases from V and 3 bases from J, leaving 10 bases between. This CDR3 is 12 amino acids long.

This clonotype was observed many times. The chain is built from TRBV7-2 and TRBJ2-7; 9 bases agree with TRBD1. Germline CDR1 reads SGHTA; CDR2 reads FQGNSA. This CDR3 is 13 amino acids long. After removal of 5 bases from V and 6 bases from J, the junction contained 5 bases not matched to a gene. CDR3 nucleotides: TGTGCCAGCAGCCAGGGACAGGGATTCGAGCAGTACTTC. It codes for CASSQGQGFEQYF.

The chain combines TRBV7-9 with TRBJ2-3; a weak D match, TRBD2 (6 bases). This CDR3 has 14 amino acids. Germline CDR1 is SEHNR and CDR2 is FQNEAQ (reference sequence). Trimming took off 4 bases at V and 5 bases at J, with 13 bases between the two ends. The CDR3 coding sequence is TGTGCCAGCAGCTCGCGGGACGGTAGAGATACGCAGTATTTT. It encodes CASSSRDGRDTQYF. The variable domain in full, with the rest retrieved from reference TRBV7-9 and TRBJ2-3, is DTGVSQNPRHKITKRGQNVTFRCDPISEHNRLYWYRQTLGQGPEFLTYFQNEAQLEKSRLLSDRFSAERPKGSFSTLEIQRTEQGDSAMYLCASSSRDGRDTQYFGPGTRLTVL.

V usage is TRBV19 and J usage is TRBJ1-1; D perhaps matches TRBD1 (6 bases). V dropped 0 bases and J dropped 7 bases, with 9 bases sitting between them. Per the germline V gene, CDR1 is LNHDA and CDR2 is SQIVND (reference sequence). CDR3 length equals 13 residues. The CDR3 spells CASSIDRGGEAFF. The CDR3 bases are TGTGCCAGTAGTATAGATCGAGGGGGTGAAGCTTTCTTT.